A single TCR beta chain is shown here with its context. The sample belongs to a study of blood T cell repertoires in COVID-19. For the study at large: Spain, Italy and the United States supplied samples that represented acute and convalescent COVID-19. PBMCs, B-cell-depleted T cells, or T cells provided the cDNA or gDNA that made up the material.

Sequenced by immunoSEQ multiplex PCR; TCRdb stores in-frame clones only, minus some. Here the sample spans a few hundred thousand clones, around 90% being singletons. This TCR came from a young woman with COVID-19, enrolled during active disease. The sequenced material came from peripheral blood.

The CDR3 nucleotides read TGTGCCAGCAGCTCAATGGACAGGGAGGCCACTGAAGCTTTCTTT. Amino acid sequence: CASSSMDREATEAFF. The J gene is TRBJ1-1, the V gene TRBV5-6; the match to TRBD1 covers 8 bases. V lost 3 bases to trimming and J lost 4 bases; unmatched junction nucleotides: 8. Germline CDR1 and CDR2: SGHDT and YYEEEE. The CDR3 has 15 amino acids.